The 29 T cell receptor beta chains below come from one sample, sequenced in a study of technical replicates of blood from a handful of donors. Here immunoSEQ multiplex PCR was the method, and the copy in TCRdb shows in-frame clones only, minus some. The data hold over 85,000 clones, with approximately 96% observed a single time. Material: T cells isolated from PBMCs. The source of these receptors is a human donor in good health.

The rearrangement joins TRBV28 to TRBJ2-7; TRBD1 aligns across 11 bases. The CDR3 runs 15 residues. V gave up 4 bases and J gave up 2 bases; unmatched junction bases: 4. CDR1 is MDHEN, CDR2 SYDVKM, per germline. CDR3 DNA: TGTGCCAGCAGTTCCGGGACAGGGGGGCCCTACGAGCAGTACTTC. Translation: CASSSGTGGPYEQYF.

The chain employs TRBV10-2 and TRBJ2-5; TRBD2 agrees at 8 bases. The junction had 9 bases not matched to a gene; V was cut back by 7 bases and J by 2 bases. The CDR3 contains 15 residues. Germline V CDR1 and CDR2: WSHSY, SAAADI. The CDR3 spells CASTSAGGIQETQYF. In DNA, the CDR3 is TGCGCCAGCACTAGTGCGGGAGGTATACAAGAGACCCAGTACTTC.

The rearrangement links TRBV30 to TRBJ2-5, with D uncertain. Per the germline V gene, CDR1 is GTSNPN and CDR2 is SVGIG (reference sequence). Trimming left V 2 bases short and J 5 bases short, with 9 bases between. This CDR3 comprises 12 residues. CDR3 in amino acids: CAWSPTRETQYF. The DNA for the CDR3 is TGTGCCTGGAGTCCCACCAGGGAGACCCAGTACTTC.

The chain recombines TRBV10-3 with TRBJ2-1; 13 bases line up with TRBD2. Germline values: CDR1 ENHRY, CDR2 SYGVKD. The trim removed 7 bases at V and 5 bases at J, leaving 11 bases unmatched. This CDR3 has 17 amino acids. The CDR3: CAITKGTSGARDNEQFF. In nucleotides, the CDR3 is TGTGCCATCACCAAAGGGACTAGCGGGGCAAGAGACAATGAGCAGTTCTTC.

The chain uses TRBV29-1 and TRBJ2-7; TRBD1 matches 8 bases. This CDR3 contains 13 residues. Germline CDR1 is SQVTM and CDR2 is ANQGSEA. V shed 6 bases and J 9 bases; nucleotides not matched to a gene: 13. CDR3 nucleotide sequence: TGCAGCGTCCGACAGGGGAATCTTGGCGGGCAGTACTTC. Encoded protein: CSVRQGNLGGQYF.

CDR3 nucleotide sequence: TGTGCCAGCAGTTACAGGGTAGCTTCGACTAATGAAAAACTGTTTTTT. This sequence encodes CASSYRVASTNEKLFF. This rearrangement joins TRBV7-9 to TRBJ1-4; possible D gene TRBD1, 6 bases. Trimming cost V 6 bases and J 2 bases, with 16 bases left between them. The CDR3 totals 16 residues. The germline CDR1 and CDR2 sequences are SEHNR and FQNEAQ (reference sequence).

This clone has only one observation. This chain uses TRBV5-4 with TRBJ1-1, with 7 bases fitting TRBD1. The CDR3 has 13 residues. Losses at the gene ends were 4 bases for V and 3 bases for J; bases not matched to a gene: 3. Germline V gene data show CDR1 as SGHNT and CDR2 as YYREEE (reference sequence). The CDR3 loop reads CASSLGQDTEAFF. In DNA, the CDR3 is TGTGCCAGCAGCCTCGGACAGGACACTGAAGCTTTCTTT.

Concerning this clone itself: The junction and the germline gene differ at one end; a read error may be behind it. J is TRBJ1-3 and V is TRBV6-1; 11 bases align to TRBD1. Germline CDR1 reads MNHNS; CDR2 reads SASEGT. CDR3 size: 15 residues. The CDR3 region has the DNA TGTGCCAGCAGCGCCGGGACAGGGGGTGGATACACCATATATTTT. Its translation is CASSAGTGGGYTIYF.

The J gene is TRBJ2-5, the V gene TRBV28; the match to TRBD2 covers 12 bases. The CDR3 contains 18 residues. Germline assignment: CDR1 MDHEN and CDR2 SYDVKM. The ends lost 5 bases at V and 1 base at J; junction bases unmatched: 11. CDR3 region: CASSGSPGTSGFQETQYF. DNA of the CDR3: TGTGCCAGCAGTGGGTCCCCCGGGACTAGCGGGTTCCAAGAGACCCAGTACTTC.

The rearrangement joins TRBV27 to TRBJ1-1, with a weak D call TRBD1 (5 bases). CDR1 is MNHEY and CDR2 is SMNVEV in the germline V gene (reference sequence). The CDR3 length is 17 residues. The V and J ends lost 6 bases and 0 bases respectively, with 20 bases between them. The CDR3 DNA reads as TGTGCCAGCAGCCTCACTCCGGCGGGACGCCTGAACACTGAAGCTTTCTTT. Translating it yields CASSLTPAGRLNTEAFF.

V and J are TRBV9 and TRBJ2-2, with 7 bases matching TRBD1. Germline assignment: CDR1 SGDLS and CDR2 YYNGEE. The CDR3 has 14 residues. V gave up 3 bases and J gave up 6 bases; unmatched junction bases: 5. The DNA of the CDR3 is TGTGCCAGCAGCGCACAGGGGCACGCCGGGGAGCTGTTTTTT. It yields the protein CASSAQGHAGELFF.

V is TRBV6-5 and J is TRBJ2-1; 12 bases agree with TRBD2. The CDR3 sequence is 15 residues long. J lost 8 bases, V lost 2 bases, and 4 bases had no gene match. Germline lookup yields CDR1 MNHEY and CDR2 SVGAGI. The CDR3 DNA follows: TGTGCCAGCAGTTACGAGACTAGCGGGAGCTATGAGCAGTTCTTC. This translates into CASSYETSGSYEQFF.

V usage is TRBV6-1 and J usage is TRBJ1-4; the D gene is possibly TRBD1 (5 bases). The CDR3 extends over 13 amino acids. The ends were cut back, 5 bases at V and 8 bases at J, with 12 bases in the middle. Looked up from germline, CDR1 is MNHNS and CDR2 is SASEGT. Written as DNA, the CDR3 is TGTGCCAGCAGTCAGGGTTTAGGGGAAAAACTGTTTTTT. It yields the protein CASSQGLGEKLFF.

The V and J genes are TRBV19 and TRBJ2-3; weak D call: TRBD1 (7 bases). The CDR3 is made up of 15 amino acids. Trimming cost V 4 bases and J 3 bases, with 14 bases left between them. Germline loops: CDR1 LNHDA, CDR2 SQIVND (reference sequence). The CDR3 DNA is TGTGCCAGTAGTACACAGGGGAGGTTGACAGATACGCAGTATTTT. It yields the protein CASSTQGRLTDTQYF.

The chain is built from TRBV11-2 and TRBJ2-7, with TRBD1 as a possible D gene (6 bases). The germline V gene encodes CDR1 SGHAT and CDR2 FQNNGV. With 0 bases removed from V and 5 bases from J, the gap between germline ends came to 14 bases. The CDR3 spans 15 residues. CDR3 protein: CASSLEVRGPHEQYF. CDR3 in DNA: TGTGCCAGCAGCTTAGAGGTCAGGGGACCCCACGAGCAGTACTTC.

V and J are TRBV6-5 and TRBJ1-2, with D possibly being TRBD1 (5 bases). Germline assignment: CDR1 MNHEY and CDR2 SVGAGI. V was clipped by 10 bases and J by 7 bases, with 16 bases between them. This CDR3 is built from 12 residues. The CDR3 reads CATGGGSFGYTF. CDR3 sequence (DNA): TGTGCCACCGGGGGGGGGTCCTTTGGCTACACCTTC.

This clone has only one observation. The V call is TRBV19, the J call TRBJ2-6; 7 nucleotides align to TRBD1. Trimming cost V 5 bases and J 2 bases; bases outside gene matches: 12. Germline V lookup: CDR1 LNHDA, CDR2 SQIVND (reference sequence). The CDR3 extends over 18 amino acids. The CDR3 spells CASSPKTGSLAGANVLTF. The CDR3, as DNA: TGTGCCAGTAGTCCAAAGACAGGGAGTTTAGCTGGGGCCAACGTCCTGACTTTC.

The CDR3 DNA follows: TGTGCCAGCAGCAACTTCCCCATTGAAAGGGACACTATCACTGAAGCTTTCTTT. This encodes CASSNFPIERDTITEAFF. This chain connects TRBV21-1 to TRBJ1-1; the D call in the table, TRBD1, was not verified against the DNA. TRBV21-1 is a recognized pseudogene. This CDR3 is built from 18 residues.

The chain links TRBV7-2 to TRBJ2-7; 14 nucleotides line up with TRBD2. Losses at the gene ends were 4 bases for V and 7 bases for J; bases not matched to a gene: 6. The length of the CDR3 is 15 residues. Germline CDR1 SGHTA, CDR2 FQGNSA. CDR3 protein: CASSYGLAGGREQYF. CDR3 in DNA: TGTGCCAGCAGCTATGGACTAGCGGGAGGTCGGGAGCAGTACTTC.

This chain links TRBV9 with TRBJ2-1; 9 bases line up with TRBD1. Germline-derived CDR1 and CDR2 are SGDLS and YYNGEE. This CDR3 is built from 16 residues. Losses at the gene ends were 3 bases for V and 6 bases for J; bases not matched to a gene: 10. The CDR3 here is CASSATGGPVRNEQFF. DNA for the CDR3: TGTGCCAGCAGCGCAACAGGGGGCCCGGTACGCAATGAGCAGTTCTTC.

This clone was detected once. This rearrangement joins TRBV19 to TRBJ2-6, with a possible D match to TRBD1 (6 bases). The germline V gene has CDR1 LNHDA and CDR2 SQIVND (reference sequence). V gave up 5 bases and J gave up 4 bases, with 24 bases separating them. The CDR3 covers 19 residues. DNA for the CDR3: TGTGCCAGTAGTTCCCTCTGGGACACCCTTTTCTGGGGGGCCAACGTCCTGACTTTC. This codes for CASSSLWDTLFWGANVLTF.

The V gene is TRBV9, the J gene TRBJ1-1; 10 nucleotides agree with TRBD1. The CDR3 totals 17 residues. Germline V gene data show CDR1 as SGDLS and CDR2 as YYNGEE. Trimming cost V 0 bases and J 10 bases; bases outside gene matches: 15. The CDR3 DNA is TGTGCCAGCAGCGTAGCTCGTGTACCTGACAGGGGGCAGGGAGCTTTCTTT. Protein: CASSVARVPDRGQGAFF.

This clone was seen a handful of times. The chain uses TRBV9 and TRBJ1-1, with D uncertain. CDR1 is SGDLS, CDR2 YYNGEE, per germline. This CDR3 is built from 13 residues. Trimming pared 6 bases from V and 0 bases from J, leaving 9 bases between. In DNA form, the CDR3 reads TGTGCCAGCAAGGGCGGGTTGAACACTGAAGCTTTCTTT. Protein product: CASKGGLNTEAFF. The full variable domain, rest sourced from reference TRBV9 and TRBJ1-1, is DSGVTQTPKHLITATGQRVTLRCSPRSGDLSVYWYQQSLDQGLQFLIQYYNGEERAKGNILERFSAQQFPDLHSELNLSSLELGDSALYFCASKGGLNTEAFFGQGTRLTVV.

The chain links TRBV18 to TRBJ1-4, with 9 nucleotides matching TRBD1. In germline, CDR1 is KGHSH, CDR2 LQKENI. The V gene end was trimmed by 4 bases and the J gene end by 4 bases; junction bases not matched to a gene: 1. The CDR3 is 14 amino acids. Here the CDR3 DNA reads TGTGCCAGCTCACGGACAGGGGATAATGAAAAACTGTTTTTT. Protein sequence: CASSRTGDNEKLFF.

CDR3 nucleotide sequence: TGTGCCAGCAGTTCCCCCAGGGGAATCAATGAGCAGTTCTTC. Translation gives CASSSPRGINEQFF. The V call is TRBV28, the J call TRBJ2-1; D may be TRBD1 (6 bases). Germline CDR1 MDHEN, CDR2 SYDVKM. CDR3 size: 14 residues. Trimming left V 4 bases short and J 6 bases short, with 13 bases between. The full variable domain, rest sourced from reference TRBV28 and TRBJ2-1, is DVKVTQSSRYLVKRTGEKVFLECVQDMDHENMFWYRQDPGLGLRLIYFSYDVKMKEKGDIPEGYSVSREKKERFSLILESASTNQTSMYLCASSSPRGINEQFFGPGTRLTVL.

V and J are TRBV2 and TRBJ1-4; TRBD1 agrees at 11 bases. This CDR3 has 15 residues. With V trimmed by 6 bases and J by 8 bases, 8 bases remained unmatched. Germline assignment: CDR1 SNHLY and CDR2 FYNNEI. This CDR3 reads CASSTGQGAYEKLFF. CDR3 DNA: TGTGCCAGCAGCACCGGACAGGGGGCGTACGAAAAACTGTTTTTT.

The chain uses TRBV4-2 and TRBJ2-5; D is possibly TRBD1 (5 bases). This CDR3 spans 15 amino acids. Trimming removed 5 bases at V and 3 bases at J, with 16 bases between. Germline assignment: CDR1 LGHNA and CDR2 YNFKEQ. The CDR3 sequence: CASSALSGPEETQYF. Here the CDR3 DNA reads TGTGCCAGCAGCGCTCTTTCAGGGCCTGAAGAGACCCAGTACTTC.

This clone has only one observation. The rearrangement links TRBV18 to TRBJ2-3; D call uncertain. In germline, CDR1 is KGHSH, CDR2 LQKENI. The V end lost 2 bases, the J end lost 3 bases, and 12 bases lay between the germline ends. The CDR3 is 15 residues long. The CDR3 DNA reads TGTGCCAGCTCACCATTCGTCTCTCGTACAGATACGCAGTATTTT. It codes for CASSPFVSRTDTQYF.

In DNA, the CDR3 is TGTGCCAGCAGCGTTCGGACTAGCGGAAACACCGGGGAGCTGTTTTTT. Protein product: CASSVRTSGNTGELFF. The genes are TRBV9 and TRBJ2-2, with 10 bases that match TRBD2. The CDR3 consists of 16 residues. Trimming removed 2 bases from V and 2 bases from J; junction bases left unmatched: 3. CDR1 SGDLS and CDR2 YYNGEE come from the germline V gene.